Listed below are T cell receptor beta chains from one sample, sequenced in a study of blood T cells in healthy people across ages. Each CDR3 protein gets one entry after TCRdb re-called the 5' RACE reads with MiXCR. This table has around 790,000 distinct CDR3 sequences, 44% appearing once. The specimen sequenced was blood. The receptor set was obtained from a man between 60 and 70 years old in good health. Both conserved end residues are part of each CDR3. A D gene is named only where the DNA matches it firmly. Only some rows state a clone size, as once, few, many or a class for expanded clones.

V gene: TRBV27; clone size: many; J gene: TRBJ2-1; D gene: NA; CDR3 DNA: TGTGCCAGCAGTTTTAAGGGGAATCCCTACAATGAGCAGTTCTTC; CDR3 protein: CASSFKGNPYNEQFF
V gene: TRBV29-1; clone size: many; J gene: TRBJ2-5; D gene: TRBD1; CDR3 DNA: TGCAGCTTCTCCGGGACAGGGGTCCCGAAGACCCAGTACTTC; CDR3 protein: CSFSGTGVPKTQYF
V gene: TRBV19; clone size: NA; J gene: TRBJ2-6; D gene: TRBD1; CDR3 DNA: TGTGCCAGTAGTACCCCGGGACAGGGGGCTTTTGGGGCCAACGTCCTGACTTTC; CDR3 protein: CASSTPGQGAFGANVLTF
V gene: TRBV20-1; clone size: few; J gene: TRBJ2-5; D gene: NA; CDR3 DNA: TGCAGTGCTAGTTTTTTCACACTGAAGGAGACCCAGTACTTC; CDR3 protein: CSASFFTLKETQYF
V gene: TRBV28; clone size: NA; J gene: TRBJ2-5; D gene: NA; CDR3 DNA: TGTGCCAGCAGCCCTTCAGCGTACCAAGAGACCCAGTACTTC; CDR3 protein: CASSPSAYQETQYF
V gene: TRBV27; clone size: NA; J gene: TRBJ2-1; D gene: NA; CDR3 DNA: TGTGCCAGCCGGGGGCGCAAGAATGAGCAGTTCTTC; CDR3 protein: CASRGRKNEQFF
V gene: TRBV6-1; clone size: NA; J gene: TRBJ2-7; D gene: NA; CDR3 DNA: TGTGCCAGCAGTGTCGACAGATTCTCCTACGAGCAGTACTTC; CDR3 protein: CASSVDRFSYEQYF
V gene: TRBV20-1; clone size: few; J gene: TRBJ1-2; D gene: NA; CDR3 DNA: TGCAGTGCTAGAGATGGACGGGGAAGTAGTAATGGCTACACCTTC; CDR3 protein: CSARDGRGSSNGYTF
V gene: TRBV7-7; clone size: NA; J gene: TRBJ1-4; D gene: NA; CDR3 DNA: TGTGCCAGCAGCCAAAGGTTCCAGGACCCTGCAACTAATGAAAAACTGTTTTTT; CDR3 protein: CASSQRFQDPATNEKLFF
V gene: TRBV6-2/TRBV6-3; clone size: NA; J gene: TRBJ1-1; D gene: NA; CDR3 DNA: TGTGCCAGCAGTTACGTTAGTGGGCTACCAGGTGAAGCTTTCTTT; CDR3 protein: CASSYVSGLPGEAFF
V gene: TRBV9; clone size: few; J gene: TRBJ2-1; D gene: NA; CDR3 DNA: TGTGCCAGCAGGTGGGGGGGGGCAACCTACAATGAGCAGTTCTTC; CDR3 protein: CASRWGGATYNEQFF
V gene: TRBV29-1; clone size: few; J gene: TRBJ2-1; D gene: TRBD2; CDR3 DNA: TGCAGCGTTGGACCAGCGGGGGGGCCGAATGAGCAGTTCTTC; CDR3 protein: CSVGPAGGPNEQFF
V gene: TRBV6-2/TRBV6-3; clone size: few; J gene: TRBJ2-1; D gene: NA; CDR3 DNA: TGTGCCAGCAGTTCTACCAGGGTCCATGAGCAGTTCTTC; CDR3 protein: CASSSTRVHEQFF
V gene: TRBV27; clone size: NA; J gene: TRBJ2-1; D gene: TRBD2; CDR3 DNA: TGTGCCAGCAGACCAGCGGGGGGCCTCTACAATGAGCAGTTCTTC; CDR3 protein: CASRPAGGLYNEQFF
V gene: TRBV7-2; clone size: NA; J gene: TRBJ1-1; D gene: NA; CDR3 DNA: TGTGCCAGCAGCTTAGAAGTGCTGAACACTGAAGCTTTCTTT; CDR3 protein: CASSLEVLNTEAFF
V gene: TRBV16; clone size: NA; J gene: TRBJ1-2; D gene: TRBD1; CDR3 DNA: TGTGCCAGCAGCCAAGCGCCTTTGACAGGGGATGGCTACACCTTC; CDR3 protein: CASSQAPLTGDGYTF
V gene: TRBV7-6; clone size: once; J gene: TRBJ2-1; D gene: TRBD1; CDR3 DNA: TGTGCCAGCAGCCCGACAGGGGGCTCTACTAATGAGCAGTTCTTC; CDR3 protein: CASSPTGGSTNEQFF
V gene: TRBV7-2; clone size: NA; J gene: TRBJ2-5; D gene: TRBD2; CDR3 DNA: TGTGCCAGCAGCTTAAGGCGGGGGGAGAGGGAGACCCAGTACTTC; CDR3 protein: CASSLRRGERETQYF
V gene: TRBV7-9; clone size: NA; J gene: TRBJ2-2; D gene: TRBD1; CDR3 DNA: TGTGCCAGCAGCTTGGACCGACAGGGCACGAACACCGGGGAGCTGTTTTTT; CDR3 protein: CASSLDRQGTNTGELFF
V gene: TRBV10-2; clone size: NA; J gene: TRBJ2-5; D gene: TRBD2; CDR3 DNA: TGCGCCAGCAGCAAGACTAGCGGGGGCCAATCCTACAATGAGCAGTACTTC; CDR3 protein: CASSKTSGGQSYNEQYF
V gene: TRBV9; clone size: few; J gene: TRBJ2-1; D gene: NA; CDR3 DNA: TGTGCCAGCAGCGTCCAGGCGGGTTGGGGGTATGAGCAGTTCTTC; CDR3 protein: CASSVQAGWGYEQFF
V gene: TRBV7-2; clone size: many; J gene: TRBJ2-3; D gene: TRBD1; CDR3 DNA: TGTGCCAGCAGCTTAGGGCAGGGGGGCACAGATACGCAGTATTTT; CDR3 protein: CASSLGQGGTDTQYF
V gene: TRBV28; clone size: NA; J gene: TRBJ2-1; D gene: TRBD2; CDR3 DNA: TGTGCCAGCAGAACCCCTAGCGGCTTTTGGGATGAGCAGTTCTTC; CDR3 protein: CASRTPSGFWDEQFF
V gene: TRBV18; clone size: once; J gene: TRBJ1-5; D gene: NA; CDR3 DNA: TGTGCCAGCTCAACGGGGGCAGGCAATCAGCCCCAGCATTTT; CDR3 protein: CASSTGAGNQPQHF
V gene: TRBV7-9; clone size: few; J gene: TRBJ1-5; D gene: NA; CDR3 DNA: TGTGCCAGCAGCTTTGGCAGGGATCAGCCCCAGCATTTT; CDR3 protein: CASSFGRDQPQHF
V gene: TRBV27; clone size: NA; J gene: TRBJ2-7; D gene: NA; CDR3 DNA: TGTGCCAGCAGTTCAACAGGATTTAGCTCCTACGAGCAGTACTTC; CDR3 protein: CASSSTGFSSYEQYF
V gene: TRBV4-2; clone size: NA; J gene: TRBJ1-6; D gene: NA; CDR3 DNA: TGTGCCAGCAGCCAACAGAGGAATAATTCACCCCTCCACTTT; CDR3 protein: CASSQQRNNSPLHF
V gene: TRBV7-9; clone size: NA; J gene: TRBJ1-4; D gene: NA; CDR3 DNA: TGTGCCAGCAGCTTATGGGGGGAGAAGGAATATAATGAAAAACTGTTTTTT; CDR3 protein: CASSLWGEKEYNEKLFF
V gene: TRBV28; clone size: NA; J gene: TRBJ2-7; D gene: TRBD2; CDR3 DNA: TGTGCCAGCAGTTCCGGAGCCGGGGGGGCCGTCTACGAGCAGTACTTC; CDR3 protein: CASSSGAGGAVYEQYF
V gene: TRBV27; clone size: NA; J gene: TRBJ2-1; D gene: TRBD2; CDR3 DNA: TGTGCCAGCAGTCCCGGGGTAGCGGGGGGTCAGCAGTTCTTC; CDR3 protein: CASSPGVAGGQQFF
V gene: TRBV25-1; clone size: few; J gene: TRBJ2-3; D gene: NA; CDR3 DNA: TGTGCCAGCAGTGAATTCGACGGCACAGATACGCAGTATTTT; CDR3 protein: CASSEFDGTDTQYF
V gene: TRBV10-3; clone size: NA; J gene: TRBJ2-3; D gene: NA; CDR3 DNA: TGTGCCATCACGCCGGGCGGGAGCACAGATACGCAGTATTTT; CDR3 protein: CAITPGGSTDTQYF
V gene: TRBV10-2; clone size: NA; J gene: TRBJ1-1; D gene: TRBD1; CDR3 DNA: TGCGCCAGCAGTGAGGCTTTCGGGACAGGTAGAAACACTGAAGCTTTCTTT; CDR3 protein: CASSEAFGTGRNTEAFF